This paragraph covers one TCR beta chain sequence. The antigen is not known. This specimen belongs to a study of cytomegalovirus exposure and HLA in healthy donors. Study findings and constraints: For presence/absence analyses, sequencing depth was assumed to be roughly uniform across donors.

The V gene end was trimmed by 6 bases and the J gene end by 6 bases; junction bases not matched to a gene: 5. Germline CDR1 is MNHEY and CDR2 is SVGAGI. The CDR3 loop spans 13 amino acids. PCR was performed using 60 Vbeta and 13 Jbeta primers. TCRdb's table, derived via immunoSEQ multiplex PCR, lists solely in-frame clones and lacks some. The data contain about 190,000 clones, 81% of them singletons. The TCR originated in a man aged 18 to 30 in good health and CMV-seronegative. Sequencing input: PBMCs. The rearrangement uses TRBV6-5 and TRBJ2-1, with TRBD1 matching 7 bases. CDR3 sequence (DNA): TGTGCCAGCAGGAAGGGGGCCATCAATGAGCAGTTCTTC. The encoded protein is CASRKGAINEQFF.